The 30 T cell receptor beta chains in this list originate from one sample, sequenced in a study of blood T cell repertoires in COVID-19. The table came from immunoSEQ multiplex PCR; TCRdb's copy has only in-frame clones and leaves some out. The sample has hundreds of thousands of clones; around 87% are singletons. Sequencing was performed on PBMCs or T cells enriched from blood (not recorded which). The origin of the receptors is a young woman who had recovered from COVID-19.

This clone was counted a few times. The rearrangement joins TRBV6-5 to TRBJ1-5, with 8 bases identical to TRBD1. With 7 bases clipped from V and 3 bases from J, the junction kept 2 bases outside the gene matches. The CDR3 extends over 13 amino acids. Germline CDR1 and CDR2: MNHEY and SVGAGI. The CDR3 bases are TGTGCCAGCACGACAGGGGCCAATCAGCCCCAGCATTTT. Translating it yields CASTTGANQPQHF.

The genes are TRBV5-1 and TRBJ2-5; 9 bases are shared with TRBD1. Trimming cost V 0 bases and J 5 bases; bases outside gene matches: 5. Germline CDR1 SGHRS, CDR2 YFSETQ. This CDR3 has 15 amino acids. The CDR3 sequence: CASSLVGQGPETQYF. CDR3 sequence (DNA): TGCGCCAGCAGCTTGGTGGGACAGGGTCCCGAGACCCAGTACTTC.

This chain joins TRBV6-6 and TRBJ2-5, with 11 positions matching TRBD1. From germline, CDR1 is MNHNY and CDR2 SVGAGI (reference sequence). The CDR3 runs 13 residues. V shed 6 bases and J 5 bases; nucleotides not matched to a gene: 2. CDR3 nucleotides: TGTGCCAGCAGCGGACAGGGGGCTGAGACCCAGTACTTC. It translates to CASSGQGAETQYF.

The V gene is TRBV6-1, the J gene TRBJ1-6; 7 bases align to TRBD1. V was clipped by 4 bases and J by 0 bases; unmatched bases: 6. Germline CDR1 is MNHNS and CDR2 is SASEGT. CDR3 size: 17 residues. CDR3 sequence reads: CASSARTGPSYNSPLHF. The CDR3 nucleotides read TGTGCCAGCAGTGCCCGGACAGGACCCTCCTATAATTCACCCCTCCACTTT.

The chain recombines TRBV2 with TRBJ2-7; 8 nucleotides match TRBD1. CDR1 and CDR2 from the germline V gene are SNHLY and FYNNEI. This CDR3 comprises 12 residues. The V segment lost 8 bases and the J segment 2 bases; nucleotides outside the gene matches: 2. The CDR3 DNA sequence: TGTGCCAGCGGACAGGGAACCTACGAGCAGTACTTC. Translating it yields CASGQGTYEQYF.

Here the CDR3 DNA reads TGCAGCGGGAAGACAGGGACTAACACTGAAGCTTTCTTT. It is translated as CSGKTGTNTEAFF. The chain recombines TRBV29-1 with TRBJ1-1; TRBD1 aligns across 7 bases. V gave up 7 bases and J gave up 2 bases; unmatched junction bases: 7. CDR1 is SQVTM, CDR2 ANQGSEA, per germline. The CDR3 is 13 residues long.

This sequence joins TRBV29-1 and TRBJ1-1, with 8 bases identical to TRBD1. V gave up 7 bases and J gave up 4 bases; unmatched junction bases: 5. Germline V gene sequence: CDR1 SQVTM, CDR2 ANQGSEA. The CDR3 length is 12 residues. The CDR3 nucleotides read TGCAGCGCCGACAGGGGTGCCACTGAAGCTTTCTTT. This translates into CSADRGATEAFF.

The rearrangement joins TRBV25-1 to TRBJ1-1, with D possibly being TRBD1 (5 bases). This CDR3 spans 12 amino acids. V was clipped by 8 bases and J by 11 bases, with 18 bases between them. Germline V gene sequence: CDR1 MGHDK, CDR2 SYGVNS. The CDR3 here is CASGTGFSDAFF. As DNA, the CDR3 is TGTGCCAGCGGAACAGGTTTTTCGGATGCTTTCTTT.

This rearrangement joins TRBV5-4 to TRBJ2-5; 8 bases agree with TRBD2. CDR1 is SGHNT and CDR2 is YYREEE in the germline V gene (reference sequence). V shed 0 bases and J 1 base; nucleotides not matched to a gene: 5. The CDR3 covers 16 residues. The CDR3 DNA reads TGTGCCAGCAGCTTGGCAAAGCGGGGGCCCCAAGAGACCCAGTACTTC. Translated: CASSLAKRGPQETQYF.

This chain connects TRBV6-4 to TRBJ2-1, with 8 bases fitting TRBD2. The J segment lost 8 bases and the V segment lost 0 bases, leaving 6 bases of the junction unmatched. In germline, CDR1 is MRHNA, CDR2 SNTAGT. The CDR3 sequence is 15 residues long. This CDR3 reads CASSDSTSGADEQFF. The CDR3 DNA reads TGTGCCAGCAGTGACTCTACTAGCGGTGCCGATGAGCAGTTCTTC.

The rearrangement links TRBV27 to TRBJ2-5; 10 bases match TRBD1. V lost 3 bases, J lost 4 bases, and 8 bases stayed unmatched. Germline loops: CDR1 MNHEY, CDR2 SMNVEV (reference sequence). There are 16 residues in the CDR3. The CDR3 DNA reads as TGTGCCAGCAGTTTCCGGGACAGGGGTTTGGGAGAGACCCAGTACTTC. Its translation is CASSFRDRGLGETQYF.

This clone came up once. The chain carries TRBV29-1 and TRBJ2-1, with TRBD1 matching 8 bases. Germline V gene sequence: CDR1 SQVTM, CDR2 ANQGSEA. V was clipped by 8 bases and J by 5 bases; unmatched bases: 8. The CDR3 consists of 13 residues. The CDR3 here is CSLRTGNDNEQFF. The CDR3 region has the DNA TGCAGCCTCAGGACAGGGAACGACAATGAGCAGTTCTTC.

V is TRBV6-5 and J is TRBJ2-3; a weak D match, TRBD1 (6 bases). This CDR3 has 15 amino acids. Germline CDR1 reads MNHEY; CDR2 reads SVGAGI. V was clipped by 6 bases and J by 6 bases, with 19 bases between them. CDR3 coding DNA: TGTGCCAGCAGCCCCAGTCTGGGGGCCTGGGATACGCAGTATTTT. Its protein is CASSPSLGAWDTQYF.

This chain joins TRBV4-1 and TRBJ2-5; D might be TRBD2 (6 bases). This CDR3 spans 15 amino acids. Per the germline V gene, CDR1 is MGHRA and CDR2 is YSYEKL. V gave up 1 base and J gave up 2 bases, with 11 bases separating them. As DNA, the CDR3 is TGCGCCAGCAGCCAAGGGTCGGCGGGGCAAGAGACCCAGTACTTC. The encoded protein is CASSQGSAGQETQYF.

V gene TRBV7-9 combines with J gene TRBJ2-4; 8 bases line up with TRBD1. Germline V gene sequence: CDR1 SEHNR, CDR2 FQNEAQ (reference sequence). The CDR3 loop spans 17 amino acids. V was pared by 5 bases and J by 0 bases, with 9 bases of the junction left unmatched. CDR3 in DNA: TGTGCCAGCAGCCCATACGGGACAGGTTTAGCCAAAAACATTCAGTACTTC. It encodes CASSPYGTGLAKNIQYF.

V gene TRBV10-1 combines with J gene TRBJ2-5; 7 bases fit TRBD1. Per germline, CDR1 WNHNN and CDR2 SYGVQD (reference sequence). The length of the CDR3 is 16 residues. Losses at the gene ends were 7 bases for V and 5 bases for J; bases not matched to a gene: 16. CDR3: CASISSPTGAAETQYF. The CDR3 bases are TGCGCCAGCATTTCTTCCCCCACAGGGGCGGCGGAGACCCAGTACTTC.

The chain couples TRBV19 to TRBJ1-1; D is possibly TRBD1 (5 bases). The germline CDR1 and CDR2 sequences are LNHDA and SQIVND (reference sequence). Trimming took 7 bases from V and 3 from J, leaving 9 bases between them. The CDR3 is made up of 12 amino acids. The CDR3 DNA reads TGTGCCAGTAATTCAGGGTACACTGAAGCTTTCTTT. Translation gives CASNSGYTEAFF.

A few counts support this clone. The V gene is TRBV5-1, the J gene TRBJ2-7; TRBD2 matches at 10 bases. The CDR3 is made up of 15 amino acids. V gave up 2 bases and J gave up 4 bases; unmatched junction bases: 6. Germline V CDR1 and CDR2: SGHRS, YFSETQ. The CDR3 sequence: CASSFDSGGNYEQYF. The CDR3 nucleotides read TGCGCCAGCAGCTTCGATAGCGGGGGGAATTACGAGCAGTACTTC. The variable domain in full, with the rest retrieved from reference TRBV5-1 and TRBJ2-7, is KAGVTQTPRYLIKTRGQQVTLSCSPISGHRSVSWYQQTPGQGLQFLFEYFSETQRNKGNFPGRFSGRQFSNSRSEMNVSTLELGDSALYLCASSFDSGGNYEQYFGPGTRLTVT.

The chain uses TRBV7-8 and TRBJ1-2; 11 bases align to TRBD1. This CDR3 region has 15 residues. The germline V gene has CDR1 SGHVS and CDR2 FQNEAQ. V was clipped by 4 bases and J by 4 bases; unmatched bases: 5. CDR3 loop: CASSSRDRGIYGYTF. CDR3 sequence (DNA): TGTGCCAGCAGCTCCCGGGACAGGGGGATCTATGGCTACACCTTC.

Only one count was recorded for this clone. This chain's CDR3 is CASSTIPQGNTEAFF. The CDR3, as DNA: TGTGCCAGCAGCACCATCCCCCAGGGTAACACTGAAGCTTTCTTT. The V gene is TRBV13, the J gene TRBJ1-1; possible D gene TRBD1, 5 bases. The CDR3 is made up of 15 amino acids. Per the germline V gene, CDR1 is PRHDT and CDR2 is FYEKMQ (reference sequence). V dropped 5 bases and J dropped 2 bases, with 15 bases sitting between them.

The V gene is TRBV6-4, the J gene TRBJ1-5; 11 bases are shared with TRBD1. CDR1 and CDR2 from the germline V gene are MRHNA and SNTAGT. The CDR3 runs to 16 residues. V dropped 4 bases and J dropped 6; count of bases not matched to a gene: 8. CDR3 loop: CASSVPGQGDGQPQHF. The CDR3 coding sequence is TGTGCCAGCAGTGTACCGGGACAGGGGGATGGTCAGCCCCAGCATTTT.

CDR3 amino acids: CASRRPTGKLSQPQHF. The CDR3 DNA follows: TGTGCCAGCAGGAGACCGACAGGGAAACTAAGTCAGCCCCAGCATTTT. The chain uses TRBV11-3 and TRBJ1-5; TRBD1 matches at 7 bases. V shed 6 bases and J 6 bases; nucleotides not matched to a gene: 14. The CDR3 consists of 16 residues. The germline CDR1 and CDR2 sequences are SGHNT and YENEEA.

The chain is built from TRBV6-5 and TRBJ2-5; D gene unclear. Per the germline V gene, CDR1 is MNHEY and CDR2 is SVGAGI. Trimming stripped 7 bases from V and 2 bases from J, with 17 bases between. The CDR3 contains 15 residues. CDR3 nucleotides: TGTGCCAGCATTGCCTTCTGGCAGTCGCAAGAGACCCAGTACTTC. Translating it yields CASIAFWQSQETQYF.

J is TRBJ2-2 and V is TRBV5-1; 10 bases map to TRBD2. The J segment lost 7 bases and the V segment lost 0 bases, leaving 3 bases of the junction unmatched. The CDR3 covers 15 residues. Germline CDR1 reads SGHRS; CDR2 reads YFSETQ. The CDR3 loop is CASSLASGGDGELFF. Written as DNA, the CDR3 is TGCGCCAGCAGCTTGGCTAGCGGGGGTGACGGGGAGCTGTTTTTT. The full variable domain, with the rest looked up from reference TRBV5-1 and TRBJ2-2, is KAGVTQTPRYLIKTRGQQVTLSCSPISGHRSVSWYQQTPGQGLQFLFEYFSETQRNKGNFPGRFSGRQFSNSRSEMNVSTLELGDSALYLCASSLASGGDGELFFGEGSRLTVL.

V usage is TRBV24-1 and J usage is TRBJ2-5; D is unclear. With 5 bases removed from V and 1 base from J, the gap between germline ends came to 7 bases. Germline V CDR1 and CDR2: KGHDR, SFDVKD. The CDR3 covers 13 residues. The CDR3 DNA reads as TGTGCCACCAGTGGCGATTCCCAAGAGACCCAGTACTTC. Translating gives CATSGDSQETQYF.

This sequence joins TRBV5-8 and TRBJ2-3, with 8 bases that match TRBD1. The CDR3 totals 17 residues. CDR1 is SGHTS and CDR2 is YDEGEE in the germline V gene. V was pared by 3 bases and J by 2 bases, with 11 bases of the junction left unmatched. The CDR3 nucleotides read TGTGCCAGCAGCTCGGTGCCGGACAGGGATGACACAGATACGCAGTATTTT. Its translation is CASSSVPDRDDTDTQYF.

V usage is TRBV5-1 and J usage is TRBJ2-5; 7 positions match TRBD2. Germline V CDR1 and CDR2: SGHRS, YFSETQ. This CDR3 comprises 15 residues. The junction had 7 bases not matched to a gene; V was cut back by 4 bases and J by 1 base. The CDR3 loop reads CASSERAGLQETQYF. Here the CDR3 DNA reads TGCGCCAGCAGCGAGAGAGCGGGGCTCCAAGAGACCCAGTACTTC.

This clone has a single count. The rearrangement uses TRBV11-2 and TRBJ2-7; D is uncertain. Germline CDR1 is SGHAT and CDR2 is FQNNGV. The germline V and J ends were trimmed by 2 bases and 3 bases, with 8 bases remaining between them. The CDR3 covers 13 residues. As DNA, the CDR3 is TGTGCCAGCAGCTTAACTGATGACTACGAGCAGTACTTC. Translating gives CASSLTDDYEQYF. The variable domain in full, with the rest retrieved from reference TRBV11-2 and TRBJ2-7, is EAGVAQSPRYKIIEKRQSVAFWCNPISGHATLYWYQQILGQGPKLLIQFQNNGVVDDSQLPKDRFSAERLKGVDSTLKIQPAKLEDSAVYLCASSLTDDYEQYFGPGTRLTVT.

J is TRBJ1-4 and V is TRBV4-1; 7 positions match TRBD1. The CDR3 covers 17 residues. J gave up 7 bases and V 4 bases, and 15 bases lay outside the gene matches. Germline loops: CDR1 MGHRA, CDR2 YSYEKL. The CDR3 DNA is TGCGCCAGCAGCCCCGACAGGGTATTAAGAAAGGGTGAAAAACTGTTTTTT. The encoded protein is CASSPDRVLRKGEKLFF.

V and J are TRBV6-6 and TRBJ1-6; D might be TRBD1 (6 bases). CDR1 and CDR2 from the germline V gene are MNHNY and SVGAGI (reference sequence). Trimming pared 6 bases from V and 9 bases from J, leaving 12 bases between. The CDR3 runs to 13 residues. The DNA of the CDR3 is TGTGCCAGCAGCTGGACAGTTGGTTCACCCCTCCACTTT. This translates into CASSWTVGSPLHF.